The 19 T cell receptor beta chains reported below all come from one sample, sequenced in a study of identical twins. TCRdb passed the 5' RACE reads through MiXCR, listing each CDR3 protein once. Of 400,000 to 500,000 distinct CDR3 sequences in the sample, more than 13% are singletons; the top ten hold around 0.98%. This same sample was also taken into another study, of yellow fever vaccine responses in identical twins.

Specimen: CD4+ T cells sorted from blood. These receptors were taken from a woman younger than 30 in good health.

This sequence joins TRBV6-5 and TRBJ2-7; no clear D. The germline V gene encodes CDR1 MNHEY and CDR2 SVGAGI. V lost 2 bases to trimming and J lost 2 bases, with 10 bases between them. The CDR3 is 14 residues long. The DNA for the CDR3 is TGTGCCAGCAGTTACGCAGGCTTGGCCTACGAGCAGTACTTC. Translated: CASSYAGLAYEQYF.

This chain joins TRBV11-1 and TRBJ2-1; D remains ambiguous. With 4 bases removed from V and 0 bases from J, the gap between germline ends came to 19 bases. Germline CDR1 is SGHAT and CDR2 is FQDESV (reference sequence). The CDR3 has 18 residues. This CDR3 is CASSSWGSRLGSYNEQFF. The DNA for the CDR3 is TGTGCCAGCAGCTCCTGGGGTAGCCGTTTAGGCTCCTACAATGAGCAGTTCTTC.

The rearrangement uses TRBV30 and TRBJ1-2, with unresolved D. V was trimmed by 3 bases and J by 8 bases, leaving 10 bases between them. The CDR3 length is 11 residues. CDR1 and CDR2 from the germline V gene are GTSNPN and SVGIG (reference sequence). DNA for the CDR3: TGTGCCTGGAGGATCAGAGAGGGCTACACCTTC. It encodes CAWRIREGYTF.

The V call is TRBV20-1, the J call TRBJ2-3, with D perhaps matching TRBD2 (6 bases). Trimming shortened V by 0 bases and J by 5 bases, and 9 bases separated the two germline ends. This CDR3 spans 13 amino acids. Germline V gene data show CDR1 as DFQATT and CDR2 as SNEGSKA (reference sequence). CDR3 nucleotide sequence: TGCAGTGCTAGAGACACGGGAGTAGATACGCAGTATTTT. Protein product: CSARDTGVDTQYF.

The chain joins TRBV5-1 to TRBJ2-7; D gene ambiguous. Germline assignment: CDR1 SGHRS and CDR2 YFSETQ. Trimming removed 6 bases at V and 0 bases at J, with 10 bases between. The CDR3 consists of 13 residues. The CDR3 spells CASTQVNSYEQYF. The CDR3 DNA is TGCGCCAGCACGCAGGTAAACTCCTACGAGCAGTACTTC.

The rearrangement uses TRBV6-1 and TRBJ1-2; D is ambiguous. The CDR3 spans 13 residues. V lost 7 bases and J 7 bases, leaving 16 bases between the germline ends. Germline V CDR1 and CDR2: MNHNS, SASEGT. The CDR3: CASTKGLGGGYTF. CDR3 nucleotide sequence: TGTGCCAGCACTAAGGGATTGGGTGGTGGCTACACCTTC.

This chain joins TRBV7-2 and TRBJ2-1; D might be TRBD1 (5 bases). Trimming pared 2 bases from V and 4 bases from J, leaving 9 bases between. Per the germline V gene, CDR1 is SGHTA and CDR2 is FQGNSA. This CDR3 spans 14 amino acids. CDR3 in DNA: TGTGCCAGCAGCTTATTTAAGGGGTACAATGAGCAGTTCTTC. It specifies CASSLFKGYNEQFF.

This clonotype was observed a handful of times. The rearrangement links TRBV7-9 to TRBJ1-1; D uncertain. Germline V gene sequence: CDR1 SEHNR, CDR2 FQNEAQ (reference sequence). Trimming shortened V by 2 bases and J by 4 bases, and 11 bases separated the two germline ends. The CDR3 is 14 residues long. The CDR3 is CASSLSIGATEAFF. The CDR3 nucleotides read TGTGCCAGCAGCTTATCCATAGGTGCCACTGAAGCTTTCTTT.

There are many counts of this clonotype. The chain carries TRBV7-9 and TRBJ1-2; no firm D call. This CDR3 region has 16 residues. Germline-derived CDR1 and CDR2 are SEHNR and FQNEAQ (reference sequence). V shed 5 bases and J shed 4 bases, with 20 bases lying between them. CDR3 region: CASSLYPVVVGYGYTF. The DNA for the CDR3 is TGTGCCAGCAGCCTCTACCCGGTAGTTGTAGGCTATGGCTACACCTTC.

This clonotype was detected many times. V usage is TRBV5-1 and J usage is TRBJ1-4; no clear D gene. Trimming took off 5 bases at V and 0 bases at J, with 8 bases between the two ends. Per the germline V gene, CDR1 is SGHRS and CDR2 is YFSETQ. The CDR3 has 14 residues. CDR3 region: CASRTGTTNEKLFF. DNA for the CDR3: TGCGCCAGCAGAACCGGGACAACTAATGAAAAACTGTTTTTT.

The V call is TRBV7-6, the J call TRBJ2-2; D might be TRBD1 (5 bases). Germline V gene sequence: CDR1 SGHVS, CDR2 FNYEAQ. Trimming pared 1 base from V and 7 bases from J, leaving 10 bases between. The CDR3 sequence is 14 residues long. The CDR3 bases are TGTGCCAGCAGCTTAGGAACAGGTTTCGGGGAGCTGTTTTTT. Its protein product is CASSLGTGFGELFF.

This chain connects TRBV6-5 to TRBJ2-3; maybe TRBD1 (7 bases). This CDR3 is 16 amino acids long. With 4 bases removed from V and 2 bases from J, the gap between germline ends came to 16 bases. Germline CDR1 is MNHEY and CDR2 is SVGAGI. The chain's CDR3 is CASSSVAGQYTDTQYF. DNA of the CDR3: TGTGCCAGCAGTTCAGTGGCGGGACAGTACACAGATACGCAGTATTTT.

This clonotype was seen repeatedly, ten times or more. The rearrangement uses TRBV12-3 or TRBV12-4 and TRBJ2-5, with 8 bases aligning to TRBD2. This CDR3 comprises 18 residues. V trimming: 6 bases; J trimming: 7 bases; junction bases outside the gene matches: 22. The CDR3 protein is CASSQSFGVAGPFGTQYF. The CDR3 nucleotides read TGTGCCAGCAGCCAATCCTTTGGGGTAGCGGGGCCCTTTGGGACCCAGTACTTC.

The rearrangement joins TRBV11-2 to TRBJ2-4; 7 bases fit TRBD2. CDR1 SGHAT and CDR2 FQNNGV come from the germline V gene. The CDR3 length is 18 residues. Trimming at V came to 5 bases and at J to 3 bases, leaving 16 bases not matched to a gene. This CDR3 is CASSLAGGGSAIKNIQYF. As DNA, the CDR3 is TGTGCCAGCAGCCTCGCTGGTGGCGGGAGTGCAATCAAAAACATTCAGTACTTC.

The table lists this clonotype with a few counts. This chain links TRBV14 with TRBJ2-3; D possibly corresponds to TRBD1 (7 bases). This CDR3 has 18 residues. The germline V and J ends were trimmed by 3 bases and 8 bases, with 27 bases remaining between them. Germline V gives CDR1 SGHDN, CDR2 FVKESK. Here the CDR3 DNA reads TGTGCCAGCAGCCAGCGCCGAGGACAGGAGGGGCTTTCTGGTACGCAGTATTTT. It yields the protein CASSQRRGQEGLSGTQYF.

The chain has TRBV12-5 and TRBJ2-3, with TRBD1 as a possible D gene (5 bases). The V gene lost 3 bases and the J gene lost 1 base, with 5 bases spanning the gap. From germline, CDR1 is LGHNT and CDR2 FRNRAP. The CDR3 spans 13 residues. Here the CDR3 reads CASGLGGTDTQYF. CDR3 nucleotide sequence: TGTGCTAGTGGTTTAGGGGGCACAGATACGCAGTATTTT.

CDR3 sequence reads: CASSQGWGETQYF. The CDR3 bases are TGTGCCAGCAGCCAAGGCTGGGGAGAGACCCAGTACTTC. The chain combines TRBV3-1 with TRBJ2-5; D is unclear. From germline, CDR1 is LGHDT and CDR2 YNNKEL (reference sequence). This CDR3 region has 13 residues. Trimming pared 1 base from V and 4 bases from J, leaving 7 bases between.

The V call is TRBV5-1, the J call TRBJ1-6; TRBD1 might be the D (6 bases). Trimming took off 7 bases at V and 5 bases at J, with 16 bases between the two ends. CDR1 and CDR2 (germline): SGHRS, YFSETQ. This CDR3 has 15 residues. The CDR3 sequence is CASGTGGPNNSPLHF. The CDR3, as DNA: TGCGCCAGCGGGACGGGGGGCCCGAATAATTCACCCCTCCACTTT. Looking up the rest from reference TRBV5-1 and TRBJ1-6 gives the full variable domain: KAGVTQTPRYLIKTRGQQVTLSCSPISGHRSVSWYQQTPGQGLQFLFEYFSETQRNKGNFPGRFSGRQFSNSRSEMNVSTLELGDSALYLCASGTGGPNNSPLHFGNGTRLTVT.

V usage is TRBV24-1 and J usage is TRBJ2-5, with D tentatively TRBD1 (6 bases). From germline, CDR1 is KGHDR and CDR2 SFDVKD. With 1 base removed from V and 1 base from J, the gap between germline ends came to 12 bases. CDR3 length equals 16 residues. CDR3 residues: CATSDLPGQSQETQYF. In DNA, the CDR3 is TGTGCCACCAGTGATTTACCCGGACAGAGCCAAGAGACCCAGTACTTC.